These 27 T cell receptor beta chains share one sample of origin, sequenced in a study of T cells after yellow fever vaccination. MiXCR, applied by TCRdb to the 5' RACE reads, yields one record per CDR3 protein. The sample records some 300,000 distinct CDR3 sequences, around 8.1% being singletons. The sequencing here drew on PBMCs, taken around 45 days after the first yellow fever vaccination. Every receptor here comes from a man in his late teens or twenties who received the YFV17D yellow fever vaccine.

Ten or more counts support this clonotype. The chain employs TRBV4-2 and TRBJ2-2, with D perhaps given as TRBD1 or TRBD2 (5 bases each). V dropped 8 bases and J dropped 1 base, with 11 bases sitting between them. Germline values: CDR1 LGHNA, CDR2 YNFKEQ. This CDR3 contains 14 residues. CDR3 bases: TGTGCCAGCGCCAAGGGACGGAACACCGGGGAGCTGTTTTTT. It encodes CASAKGRNTGELFF.

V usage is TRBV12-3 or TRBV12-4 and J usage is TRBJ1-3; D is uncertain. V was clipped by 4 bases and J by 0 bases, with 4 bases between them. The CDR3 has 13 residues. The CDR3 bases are TGTGCCAGCAGTTACATCTCTGGAAACACCATATATTTT. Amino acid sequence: CASSYISGNTIYF.

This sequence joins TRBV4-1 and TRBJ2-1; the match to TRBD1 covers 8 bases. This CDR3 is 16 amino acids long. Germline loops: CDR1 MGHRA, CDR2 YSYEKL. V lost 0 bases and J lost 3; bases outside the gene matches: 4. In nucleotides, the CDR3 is TGCGCCAGCAGCCAAGATAAGGGGACAGGCTACAATGAGCAGTTCTTC. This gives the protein CASSQDKGTGYNEQFF.

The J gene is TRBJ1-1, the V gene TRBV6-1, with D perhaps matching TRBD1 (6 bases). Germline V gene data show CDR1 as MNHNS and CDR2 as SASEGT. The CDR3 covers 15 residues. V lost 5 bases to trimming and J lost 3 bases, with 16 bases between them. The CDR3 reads CASSPPRQDHTEAFF. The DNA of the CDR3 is TGTGCCAGCAGTCCGCCCCGACAGGACCACACTGAAGCTTTCTTT.

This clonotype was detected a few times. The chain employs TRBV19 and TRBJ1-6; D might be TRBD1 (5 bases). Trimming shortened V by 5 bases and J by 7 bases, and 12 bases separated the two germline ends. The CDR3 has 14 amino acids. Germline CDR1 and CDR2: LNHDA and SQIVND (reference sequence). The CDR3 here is CASSSRGENSPLHF. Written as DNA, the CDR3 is TGTGCCAGTAGTTCCCGGGGCGAGAATTCACCCCTCCACTTT.

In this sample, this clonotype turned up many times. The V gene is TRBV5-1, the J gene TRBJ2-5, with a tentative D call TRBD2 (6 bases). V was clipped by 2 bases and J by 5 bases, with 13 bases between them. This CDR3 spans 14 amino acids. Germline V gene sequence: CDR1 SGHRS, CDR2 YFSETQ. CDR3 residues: CASSFFGGYETQYF. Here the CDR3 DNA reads TGCGCCAGCAGCTTCTTCGGGGGATACGAGACCCAGTACTTC.

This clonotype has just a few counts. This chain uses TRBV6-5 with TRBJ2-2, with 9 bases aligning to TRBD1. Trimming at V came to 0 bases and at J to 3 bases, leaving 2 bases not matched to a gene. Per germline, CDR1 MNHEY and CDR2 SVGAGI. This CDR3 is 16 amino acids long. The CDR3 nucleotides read TGTGCCAGCAGTTACTCACAGGGGGCGGACACCGGGGAGCTGTTTTTT. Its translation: CASSYSQGADTGELFF.

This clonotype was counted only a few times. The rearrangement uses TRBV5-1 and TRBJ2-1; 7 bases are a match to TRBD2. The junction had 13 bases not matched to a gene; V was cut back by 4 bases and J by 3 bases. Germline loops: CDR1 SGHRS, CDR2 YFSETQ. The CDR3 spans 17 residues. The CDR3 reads CASSPRPGGRLYNEQFF. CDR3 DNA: TGCGCCAGCAGCCCGCGCCCGGGGGGTCGACTCTACAATGAGCAGTTCTTC.

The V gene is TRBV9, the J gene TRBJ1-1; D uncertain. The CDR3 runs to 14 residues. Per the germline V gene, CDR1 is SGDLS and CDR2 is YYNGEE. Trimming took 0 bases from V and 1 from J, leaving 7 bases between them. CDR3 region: CASSVGWRNTEAFF. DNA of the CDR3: TGTGCCAGCAGCGTAGGATGGAGGAACACTGAAGCTTTCTTT.

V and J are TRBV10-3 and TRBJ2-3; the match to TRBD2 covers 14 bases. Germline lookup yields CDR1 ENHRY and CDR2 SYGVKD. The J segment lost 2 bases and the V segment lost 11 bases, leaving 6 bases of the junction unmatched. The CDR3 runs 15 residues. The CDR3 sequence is CAARTSGGPTDTQYF. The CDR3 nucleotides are TGTGCCGCCCGGACTAGCGGGGGGCCCACAGATACGCAGTATTTT.

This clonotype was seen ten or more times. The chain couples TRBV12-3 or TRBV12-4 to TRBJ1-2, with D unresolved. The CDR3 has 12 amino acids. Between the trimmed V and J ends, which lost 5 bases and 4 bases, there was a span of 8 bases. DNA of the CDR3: TGTGCCAGCAGTCCTCGCCCCTATGGCTACACCTTC. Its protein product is CASSPRPYGYTF.

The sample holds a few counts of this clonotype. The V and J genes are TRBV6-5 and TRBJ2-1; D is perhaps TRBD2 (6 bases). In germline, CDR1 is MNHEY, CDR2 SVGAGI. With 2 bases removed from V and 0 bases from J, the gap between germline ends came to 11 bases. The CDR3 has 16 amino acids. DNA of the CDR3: TGTGCCAGCAGTTACGAGGCGGGGAGCTCCTACAATGAGCAGTTCTTC. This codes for CASSYEAGSSYNEQFF.

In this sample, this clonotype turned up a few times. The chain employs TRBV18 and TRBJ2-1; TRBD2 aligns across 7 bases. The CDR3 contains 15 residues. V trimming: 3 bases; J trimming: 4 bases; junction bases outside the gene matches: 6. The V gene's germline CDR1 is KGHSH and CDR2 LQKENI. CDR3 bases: TGTGCCAGCTCACCTCTGGCGGGGGATTACAATGAGCAGTTCTTC. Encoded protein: CASSPLAGDYNEQFF.

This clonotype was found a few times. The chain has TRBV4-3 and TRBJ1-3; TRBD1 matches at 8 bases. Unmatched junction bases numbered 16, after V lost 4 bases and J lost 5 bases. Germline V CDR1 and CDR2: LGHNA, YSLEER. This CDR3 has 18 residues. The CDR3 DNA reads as TGCGCCAGCAGCCCAGGGATTGGTTGGACAGGGAAGAGAAACACCATATATTTT. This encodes CASSPGIGWTGKRNTIYF.

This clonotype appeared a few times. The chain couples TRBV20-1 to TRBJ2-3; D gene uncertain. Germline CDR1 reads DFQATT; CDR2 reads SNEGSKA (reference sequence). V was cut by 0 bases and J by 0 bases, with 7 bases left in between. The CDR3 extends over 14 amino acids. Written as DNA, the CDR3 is TGCAGTGCTAGAGAGGCCAGAAGCACAGATACGCAGTATTTT. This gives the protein CSAREARSTDTQYF.

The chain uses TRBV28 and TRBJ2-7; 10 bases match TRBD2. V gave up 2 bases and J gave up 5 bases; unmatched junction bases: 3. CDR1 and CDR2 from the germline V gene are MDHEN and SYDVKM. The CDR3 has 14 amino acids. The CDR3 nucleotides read TGTGCCAGCAGTTTAGGACTAGCGGCTAACGAGCAGTACGTC. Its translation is CASSLGLAANEQYV.

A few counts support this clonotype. CDR3 amino acids: CASSFSGASGANVLTF. CDR3 bases: TGCGCCAGCAGCTTCTCAGGGGCTTCGGGGGCCAACGTCCTGACTTTC. This chain connects TRBV5-1 to TRBJ2-6; possibly TRBD1 for D (6 bases). Germline lookup yields CDR1 SGHRS and CDR2 YFSETQ. V dropped 2 bases and J dropped 4 bases, with 13 bases sitting between them. This CDR3 region has 16 residues. Full variable domain (rest looked up from reference TRBV5-1 and TRBJ2-6): KAGVTQTPRYLIKTRGQQVTLSCSPISGHRSVSWYQQTPGQGLQFLFEYFSETQRNKGNFPGRFSGRQFSNSRSEMNVSTLELGDSALYLCASSFSGASGANVLTFGAGSRLTVL.

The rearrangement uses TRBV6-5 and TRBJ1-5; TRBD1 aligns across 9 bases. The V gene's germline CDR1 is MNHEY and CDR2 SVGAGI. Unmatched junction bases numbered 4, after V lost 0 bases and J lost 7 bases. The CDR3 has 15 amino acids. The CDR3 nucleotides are TGTGCCAGCAGTTACTCGGGACAGGGAGGGCAGCCCCAGCATTTT. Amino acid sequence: CASSYSGQGGQPQHF.

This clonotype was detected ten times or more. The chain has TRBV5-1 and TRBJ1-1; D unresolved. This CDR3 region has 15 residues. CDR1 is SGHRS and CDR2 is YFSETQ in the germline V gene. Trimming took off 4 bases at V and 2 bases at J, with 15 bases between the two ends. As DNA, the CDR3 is TGCGCCAGCAGCACCCTTCTTCGGGAAAACACTGAAGCTTTCTTT. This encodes CASSTLLRENTEAFF.

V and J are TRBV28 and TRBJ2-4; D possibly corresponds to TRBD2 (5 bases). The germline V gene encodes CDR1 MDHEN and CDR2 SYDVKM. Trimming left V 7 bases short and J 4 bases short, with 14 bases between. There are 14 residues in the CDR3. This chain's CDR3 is CASIGGTVKNIQYF. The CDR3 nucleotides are TGTGCCAGCATTGGAGGAACAGTAAAAAACATTCAGTACTTC.

CDR3 sequence: CASRPRDRGTEAFF. CDR3 nucleotide sequence: TGTGCCAGCAGACCTAGGGACAGGGGGACTGAAGCTTTCTTT. The gene calls are TRBV6-1 and TRBJ1-1; TRBD1 matches 11 bases. V was clipped by 6 bases and J by 5 bases; unmatched bases: 5. Germline-derived CDR1 and CDR2 are MNHNS and SASEGT. The CDR3 has 14 residues.

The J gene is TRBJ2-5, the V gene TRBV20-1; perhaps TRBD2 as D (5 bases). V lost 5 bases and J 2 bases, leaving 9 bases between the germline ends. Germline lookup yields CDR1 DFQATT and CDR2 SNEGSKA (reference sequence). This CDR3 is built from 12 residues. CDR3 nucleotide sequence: TGCAGTGCTGCCGGAGGACAAGAGACCCAGTACTTC. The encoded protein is CSAAGGQETQYF.

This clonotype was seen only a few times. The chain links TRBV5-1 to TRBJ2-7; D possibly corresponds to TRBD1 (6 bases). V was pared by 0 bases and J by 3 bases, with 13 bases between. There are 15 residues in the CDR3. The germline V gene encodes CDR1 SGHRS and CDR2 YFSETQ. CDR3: CASSLAPGHFYEQYV. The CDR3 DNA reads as TGCGCCAGCAGCTTGGCACCGGGACACTTCTACGAGCAGTACGTC.

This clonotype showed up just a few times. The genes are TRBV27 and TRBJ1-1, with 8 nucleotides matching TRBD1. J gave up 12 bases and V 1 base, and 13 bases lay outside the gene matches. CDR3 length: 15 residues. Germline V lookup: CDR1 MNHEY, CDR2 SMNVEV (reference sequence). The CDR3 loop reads CASSLYDGQGGRPFF. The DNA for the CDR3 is TGTGCCAGCAGTTTATACGATGGACAGGGCGGGAGACCTTTCTTT.

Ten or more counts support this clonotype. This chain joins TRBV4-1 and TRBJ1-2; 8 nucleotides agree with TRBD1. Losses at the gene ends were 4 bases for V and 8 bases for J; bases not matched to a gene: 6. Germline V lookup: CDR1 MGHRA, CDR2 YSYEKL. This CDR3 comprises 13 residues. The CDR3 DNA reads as TGCGCCAGCAGCCGCGACAGGGGTGACGGCTACACCTTC. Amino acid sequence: CASSRDRGDGYTF.

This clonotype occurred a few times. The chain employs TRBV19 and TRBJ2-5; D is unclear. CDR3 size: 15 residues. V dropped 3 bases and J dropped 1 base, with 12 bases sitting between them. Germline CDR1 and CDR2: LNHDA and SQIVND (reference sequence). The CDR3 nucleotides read TGTGCCAGTAGTATCGTGGGCCACACCCAAGAGACCCAGTACTTC. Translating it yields CASSIVGHTQETQYF.

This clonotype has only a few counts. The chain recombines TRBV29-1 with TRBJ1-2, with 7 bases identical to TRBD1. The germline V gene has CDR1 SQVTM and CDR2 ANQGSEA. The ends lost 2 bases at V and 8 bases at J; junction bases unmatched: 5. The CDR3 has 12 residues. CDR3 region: CSVEFTGEGYTF. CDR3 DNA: TGCAGCGTTGAATTCACAGGGGAAGGCTACACCTTC.